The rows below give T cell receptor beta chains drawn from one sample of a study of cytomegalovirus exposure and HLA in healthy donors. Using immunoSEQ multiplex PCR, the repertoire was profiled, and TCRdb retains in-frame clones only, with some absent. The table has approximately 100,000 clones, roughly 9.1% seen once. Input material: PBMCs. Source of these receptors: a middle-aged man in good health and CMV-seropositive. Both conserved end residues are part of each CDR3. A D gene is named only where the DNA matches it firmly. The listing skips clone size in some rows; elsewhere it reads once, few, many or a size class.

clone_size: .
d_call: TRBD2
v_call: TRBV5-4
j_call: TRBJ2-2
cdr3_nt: TGTGCCAGCAGCTTGTCTTCGCTAGCGGATCCCGGGGAGCTGTTTTTT
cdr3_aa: CASSLSSLADPGELFF

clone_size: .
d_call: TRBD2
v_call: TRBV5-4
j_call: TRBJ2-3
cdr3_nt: TGTGCCAGCAGCCTTAGACTAGCGGGAGGAACAACTAGCACAGATACGCAGTATTTT
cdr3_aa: CASSLRLAGGTTSTDTQYF

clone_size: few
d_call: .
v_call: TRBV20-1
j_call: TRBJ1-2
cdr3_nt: TGCAGTGCTAGGCAGGTGTATGGCTACACCTTC
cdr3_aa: CSARQVYGYTF

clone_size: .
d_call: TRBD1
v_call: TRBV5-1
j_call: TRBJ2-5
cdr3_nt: TGCGCCAGCAGCTTGTCAGGGGGCGCCCCTCAAGAGACCCAGTACTTC
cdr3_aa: CASSLSGGAPQETQYF

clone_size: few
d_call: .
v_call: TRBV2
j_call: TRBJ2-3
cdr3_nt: TGTGCCAGCGGGGGAGACAGGAGCACAGATACGCAGTATTTT
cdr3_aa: CASGGDRSTDTQYF

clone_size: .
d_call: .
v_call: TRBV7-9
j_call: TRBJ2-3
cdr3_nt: TGTGCCAGCAGCGAGGGCCAGGCGTTAGATACGCAGTATTTT
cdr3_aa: CASSEGQALDTQYF

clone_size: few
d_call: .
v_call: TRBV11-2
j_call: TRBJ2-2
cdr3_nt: TGTGCCAGCAGCCCTCTACAGGGACCCACCGGGGAGCTGTTTTTT
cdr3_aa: CASSPLQGPTGELFF

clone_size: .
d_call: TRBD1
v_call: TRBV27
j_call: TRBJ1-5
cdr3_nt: TGTGCCAGCAGGGGGGCGACAGGGCCCTATCAGCCCCAGCATTTT
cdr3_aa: CASRGATGPYQPQHF

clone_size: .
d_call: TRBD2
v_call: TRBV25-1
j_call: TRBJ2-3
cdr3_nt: TGTGCCAGCAGTAAAGTCGAACTAGCGGGAGGGGATACGCAGTATTTT
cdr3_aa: CASSKVELAGGDTQYF

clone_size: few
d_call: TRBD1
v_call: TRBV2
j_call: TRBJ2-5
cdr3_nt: TGTGCCAGCAGGGACAGGGGTGAGACCCAGTACTTC
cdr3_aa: CASRDRGETQYF

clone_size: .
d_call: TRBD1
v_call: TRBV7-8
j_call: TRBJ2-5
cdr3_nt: TGTGCCAGCAGCCCCCCGGGACAGGCCCAAGAGACCCAGTACTTC
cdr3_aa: CASSPPGQAQETQYF

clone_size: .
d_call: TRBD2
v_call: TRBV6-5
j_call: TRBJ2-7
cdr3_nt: TGTGCCAGCAGTTATGCCCCGGGAGGCTCCTGCGAGCAGTACTTC
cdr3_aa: CASSYAPGGSCEQYF

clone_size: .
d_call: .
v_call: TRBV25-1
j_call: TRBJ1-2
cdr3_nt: TGTGCCAGCAGTGTGGGGGGAGGGGATGGCTACACCTTC
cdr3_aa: CASSVGGGDGYTF

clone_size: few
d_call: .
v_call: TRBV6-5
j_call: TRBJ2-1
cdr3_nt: TGTGCCAGCTCCCGGGACACCGACAATGAGCAGTTCTTC
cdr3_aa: CASSRDTDNEQFF

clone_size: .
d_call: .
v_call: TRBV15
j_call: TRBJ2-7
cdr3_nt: TGTGCCACCAGCACGATTAGCGAGGCGCGGAGCTCCTACGAGCAGTACTTC
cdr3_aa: CATSTISEARSSYEQYF

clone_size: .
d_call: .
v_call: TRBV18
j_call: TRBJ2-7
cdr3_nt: TGTGCCAGCTCACCTGACTTGCACTACGAGCAGTACTTC
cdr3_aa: CASSPDLHYEQYF

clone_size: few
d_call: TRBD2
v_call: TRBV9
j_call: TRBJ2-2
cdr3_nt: TGTGCCAGCAGAGTGGGACTAGCGGGTGGAACCGGGGAGCTGTTTTTT
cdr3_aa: CASRVGLAGGTGELFF

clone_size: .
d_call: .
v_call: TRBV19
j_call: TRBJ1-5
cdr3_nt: TGTGCCACCACGGGGGGGGGCAGGGCGAATCAGCCCCAGCATTTT
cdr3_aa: CATTGGGRANQPQHF

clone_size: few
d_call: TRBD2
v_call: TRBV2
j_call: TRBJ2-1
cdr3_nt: TGTGCCAGCATAAAGCGGGAGGGCCGGAATGAGCAGTTCTTC
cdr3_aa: CASIKREGRNEQFF

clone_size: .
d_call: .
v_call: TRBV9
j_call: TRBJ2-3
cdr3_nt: TGTGCCAGCAGCGTAGGGGAGAGTTCTACGCAGTATTTT
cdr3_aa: CASSVGESSTQYF

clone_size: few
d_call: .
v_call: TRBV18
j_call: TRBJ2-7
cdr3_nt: TGTGCCAGCTCACTTGCGGGCCACTACGAGCAGTACTTC
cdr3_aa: CASSLAGHYEQYF

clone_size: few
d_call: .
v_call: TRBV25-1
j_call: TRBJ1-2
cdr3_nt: TGTGCCAGCAGTGACCCACGACTAGTTTTGGGAGAGGATGGCTACACCTTC
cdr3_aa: CASSDPRLVLGEDGYTF

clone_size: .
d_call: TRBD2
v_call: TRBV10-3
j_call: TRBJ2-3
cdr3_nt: TGTGCCATCAGGAAGGCCTATAGCGGGCGGGAGCGCACAGATACGCAGTATTTT
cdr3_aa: CAIRKAYSGRERTDTQYF

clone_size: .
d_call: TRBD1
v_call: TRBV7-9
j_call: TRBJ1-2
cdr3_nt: TGTGCCAGCAGTTCGGGACAGACCATTGGTTATGGCTACACCTTC
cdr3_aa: CASSSGQTIGYGYTF

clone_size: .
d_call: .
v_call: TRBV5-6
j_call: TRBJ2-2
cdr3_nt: TGTGCCAGCAGCTTGGTAGGTCTAGCCGGCGGGGAGCTGTTTTTT
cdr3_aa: CASSLVGLAGGELFF

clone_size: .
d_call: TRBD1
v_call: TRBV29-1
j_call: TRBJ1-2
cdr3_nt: TGCAGCGTTGTTTCGGGACAGCATGCTAACTATGCCTACACCTTC
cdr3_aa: CSVVSGQHANYAYTF

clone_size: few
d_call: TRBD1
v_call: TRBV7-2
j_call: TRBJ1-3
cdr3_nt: TGTGCCAGCAGCACCCTTACAGGGGTGGGAAACACCATATATTTT
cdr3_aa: CASSTLTGVGNTIYF

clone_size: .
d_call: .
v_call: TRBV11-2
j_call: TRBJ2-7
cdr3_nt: TGTGCCAGCAGCTTAGGACTTGAACGACACGAGCAGTACTTC
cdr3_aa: CASSLGLERHEQYF

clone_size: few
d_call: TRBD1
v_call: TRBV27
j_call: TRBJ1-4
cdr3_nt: TGTGCCAGCCGACAGGGGTTGAGATCTAATGAAAAACTGTTTTTT
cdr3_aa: CASRQGLRSNEKLFF

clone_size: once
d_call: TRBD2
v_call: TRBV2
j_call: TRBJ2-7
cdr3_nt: TGTGCCAGCTATCCGGGGGCGGGAGGGCCTCTCGAGCAGTACTTC
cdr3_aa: CASYPGAGGPLEQYF

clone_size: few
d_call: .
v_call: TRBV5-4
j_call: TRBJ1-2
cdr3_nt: TGTGCCAGCAGCTCGAGGGGGGGCTCCTATGGCTACACCTTC
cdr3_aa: CASSSRGGSYGYTF

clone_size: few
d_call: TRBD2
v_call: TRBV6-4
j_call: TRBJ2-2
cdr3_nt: TGTGCCAGCAGTGACTTAGCGGGAGACACCGGGGAGCTGTTTTTT
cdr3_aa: CASSDLAGDTGELFF

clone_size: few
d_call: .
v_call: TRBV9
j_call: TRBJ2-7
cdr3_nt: TGTGCCAGCAGCGTTCTCACCGGGGGTGAGCAGTACTTC
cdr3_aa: CASSVLTGGEQYF

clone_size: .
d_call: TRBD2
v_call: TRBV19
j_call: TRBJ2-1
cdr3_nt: TGTGCCAGCTCTAGCGGGAGTAAGGTCTACAATGAGCAGTTCTTC
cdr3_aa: CASSSGSKVYNEQFF

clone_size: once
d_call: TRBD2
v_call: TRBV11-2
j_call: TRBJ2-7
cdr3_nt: TGTGCCAGCAGCCCGCCACGTAGCGGGAGGAACTACGAGCAGTACTTC
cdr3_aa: CASSPPRSGRNYEQYF

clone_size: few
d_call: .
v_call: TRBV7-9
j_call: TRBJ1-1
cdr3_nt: TGTGCCAGCAGCTTAGAAACAGGGTTGAGGACTGAAGCTTTCTTT
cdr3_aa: CASSLETGLRTEAFF

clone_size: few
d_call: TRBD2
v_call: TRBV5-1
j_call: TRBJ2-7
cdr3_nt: TGCGCCAGCAGCTTACTACCGACTAGCGGGAGTAAGGACGGCTACGAGCAGTACTTC
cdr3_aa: CASSLLPTSGSKDGYEQYF

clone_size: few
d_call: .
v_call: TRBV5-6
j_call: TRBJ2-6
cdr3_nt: TGTGCCAGCAGCTTCCCTACAGGGTTTGAAGGGGCCAACGTCCTGACTTTC
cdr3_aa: CASSFPTGFEGANVLTF

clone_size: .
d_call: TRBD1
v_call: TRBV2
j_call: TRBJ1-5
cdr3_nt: TGTGCCAGCAGCCGCTCGACAGGGCTCTTCAATCAGCCCCAGCATTTT
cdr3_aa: CASSRSTGLFNQPQHF

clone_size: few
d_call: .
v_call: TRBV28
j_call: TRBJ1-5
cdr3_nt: TGTGCCAGCAGCCGCGCAGGGGTCCGAGATCCCCAGCATTTT
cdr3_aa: CASSRAGVRDPQHF

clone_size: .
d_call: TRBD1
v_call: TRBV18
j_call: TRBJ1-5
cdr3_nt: TGTGCCAGCTCAGAAAGGGGGCCAATGGAGCCCCAGCATTTT
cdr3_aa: CASSERGPMEPQHF

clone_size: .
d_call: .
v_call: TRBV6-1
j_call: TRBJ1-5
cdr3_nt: TGTGCCACTAAGGGGCAGGCAATTAATCAGCCCCAGCATTTT
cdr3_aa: CATKGQAINQPQHF

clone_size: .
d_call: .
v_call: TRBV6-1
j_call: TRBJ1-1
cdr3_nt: TGTGCCAGCAGGACGCCTTGGACAGCCACTGAAGCTTTCTTT
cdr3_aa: CASRTPWTATEAFF

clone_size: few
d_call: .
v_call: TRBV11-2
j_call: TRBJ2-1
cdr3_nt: TGTGCCAGCAGCTATACAGGAGCCTGGAGCTCCTACAATGAGCAGTTCTTC
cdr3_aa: CASSYTGAWSSYNEQFF